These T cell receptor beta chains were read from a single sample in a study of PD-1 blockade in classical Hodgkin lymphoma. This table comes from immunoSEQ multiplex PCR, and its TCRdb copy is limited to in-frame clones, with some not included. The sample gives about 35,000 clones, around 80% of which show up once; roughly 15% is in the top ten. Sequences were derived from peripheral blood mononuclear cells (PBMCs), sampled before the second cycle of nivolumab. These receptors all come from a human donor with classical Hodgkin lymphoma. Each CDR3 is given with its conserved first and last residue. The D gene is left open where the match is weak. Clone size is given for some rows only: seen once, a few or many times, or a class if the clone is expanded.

cdr3_nt: TGTGCCAGCACCCAAGGGCAGGATTACGAGCAGTACTTC
cdr3_aa: CASTQGQDYEQYF
j_call: TRBJ2-7
v_call: TRBV6-6
clone_size: .
d_call: .
cdr3_length: 13

cdr3_nt: TGTGCCAGCAGTTTATCGATACAGAGCTCGGAAAAACTGTTTTTT
cdr3_aa: CASSLSIQSSEKLFF
j_call: TRBJ1-4
v_call: TRBV27
clone_size: .
d_call: .
cdr3_length: 15

cdr3_nt: TGCAGCGTTAAGGATAGCGGCGAGCAGTACTTC
cdr3_aa: CSVKDSGEQYF
j_call: TRBJ2-7
v_call: TRBV29-1
clone_size: .
d_call: .
cdr3_length: 11

cdr3_nt: TGTGCCTGGGACACAGGGAACGAGCAGTACTTC
cdr3_aa: CAWDTGNEQYF
j_call: TRBJ2-7
v_call: TRBV30
clone_size: .
d_call: .
cdr3_length: 11

cdr3_nt: TGTGCCAGCAGCTTAGGCCCAGGTTCAAACGAGCAGTACTTC
cdr3_aa: CASSLGPGSNEQYF
j_call: TRBJ2-7
v_call: TRBV7-2
clone_size: .
d_call: .
cdr3_length: 14

cdr3_nt: TGCGCCAGCAGCCAAGACCTACGGGGGGCAGATACGCAGTATTTT
cdr3_aa: CASSQDLRGADTQYF
j_call: TRBJ2-3
v_call: TRBV4-3
clone_size: .
d_call: TRBD2
cdr3_length: 15

cdr3_nt: TGTGCCAGCAGCCTAGCTAGCGGGGGGGCTAATGAGCAGTTCTTC
cdr3_aa: CASSLASGGANEQFF
j_call: TRBJ2-1
v_call: TRBV9
clone_size: .
d_call: TRBD2
cdr3_length: 15

cdr3_nt: TGTGCCAGTAGTATATTGTCAGGCTATGGCTACACCTTC
cdr3_aa: CASSILSGYGYTF
j_call: TRBJ1-2
v_call: TRBV19
clone_size: .
d_call: .
cdr3_length: 13

cdr3_nt: TGCGCCAGCAGCCAAGGGCCAGGCTATGGCTACACCTTC
cdr3_aa: CASSQGPGYGYTF
j_call: TRBJ1-2
v_call: TRBV4-3
clone_size: once
d_call: .
cdr3_length: 13

cdr3_nt: TGTGCCAGTAGTACGCGGGGGGACAGAGAAGAGACCCAGTACTTC
cdr3_aa: CASSTRGDREETQYF
j_call: TRBJ2-5
v_call: TRBV19
clone_size: .
d_call: .
cdr3_length: 15

cdr3_nt: TGTGCCAGTAGTTCCAACAGGGGGCTAAGGAACACTGAAGCTTTCTTT
cdr3_aa: CASSSNRGLRNTEAFF
j_call: TRBJ1-1
v_call: TRBV19
clone_size: .
d_call: TRBD1
cdr3_length: 16

cdr3_nt: TGTGCCAGCAGGTGGTGGGGGTCCGGGGAGCTGTTTTTT
cdr3_aa: CASRWWGSGELFF
j_call: TRBJ2-2
v_call: TRBV5-4
clone_size: once
d_call: .
cdr3_length: 13

cdr3_nt: TGTGCCAGCAGCCTGGGCCTGATTCTGTCCGAGCAGTACTTC
cdr3_aa: CASSLGLILSEQYF
j_call: TRBJ2-7
v_call: TRBV7-9
clone_size: .
d_call: .
cdr3_length: 14

cdr3_nt: TGCGCCAGCAGCCACAGGGGAACAACTAATGAAAAACTGTTTTTT
cdr3_aa: CASSHRGTTNEKLFF
j_call: TRBJ1-4
v_call: TRBV4-1
clone_size: few
d_call: .
cdr3_length: 15

cdr3_nt: TGTGCCAGCAGCTTACAAGGCGACGGGGGGACCCAGTACTTC
cdr3_aa: CASSLQGDGGTQYF
j_call: TRBJ2-5
v_call: TRBV5-4
clone_size: .
d_call: .
cdr3_length: 14

cdr3_nt: TGTGCCAGCTCACCAGGGGTGATCTCTGGAAACACCATATATTTT
cdr3_aa: CASSPGVISGNTIYF
j_call: TRBJ1-3
v_call: TRBV18
clone_size: once
d_call: .
cdr3_length: 15

cdr3_nt: TGTGCCAGCAGCTTAACAGGGCACGAGACCCAGTACTTC
cdr3_aa: CASSLTGHETQYF
j_call: TRBJ2-5
v_call: TRBV11-3
clone_size: .
d_call: .
cdr3_length: 13

cdr3_nt: TGTGCCTGGGCGGACAGGAGAGCCAAAAACATTCAGTACTTC
cdr3_aa: CAWADRRAKNIQYF
j_call: TRBJ2-4
v_call: TRBV30
clone_size: few
d_call: TRBD1
cdr3_length: 14

cdr3_nt: TGTGCCAGCAGCTGGGGGGGTCCGACCGGTAACTATGGCTACACCTTC
cdr3_aa: CASSWGGPTGNYGYTF
j_call: TRBJ1-2
v_call: TRBV5-6
clone_size: .
d_call: .
cdr3_length: 16

cdr3_nt: TGCGCCAGCAGCCAAGGACCGGGAGAGGGGAACTATGGCTACACCTTC
cdr3_aa: CASSQGPGEGNYGYTF
j_call: TRBJ1-2
v_call: TRBV4-3
clone_size: .
d_call: .
cdr3_length: 16

cdr3_nt: TGTGCCAGCAGCTTAGGAGTAGGCCTTTCAGGAGAGACCCAGTACTTC
cdr3_aa: CASSLGVGLSGETQYF
j_call: TRBJ2-5
v_call: TRBV11-2
clone_size: .
d_call: .
cdr3_length: 16

cdr3_nt: TGCGCCAGCAGCTTAGGACACTCAAGGGATCAGCCCCAGCATTTT
cdr3_aa: CASSLGHSRDQPQHF
j_call: TRBJ1-5
v_call: TRBV4-3
clone_size: .
d_call: .
cdr3_length: 15

cdr3_nt: TGTGCCAGCAGTTACAGGGCGCACTCTGTCCATTCACCCCTCCACTTT
cdr3_aa: CASSYRAHSVHSPLHF
j_call: TRBJ1-6
v_call: TRBV21-1
clone_size: .
d_call: .
cdr3_length: 16

cdr3_nt: TGTGCCAGCAGCTCTTACAGGGACGGGGAAGAAGAGACCCAGTACTTC
cdr3_aa: CASSSYRDGEEETQYF
j_call: TRBJ2-5
v_call: TRBV5-6
clone_size: .
d_call: .
cdr3_length: 16

cdr3_nt: TGTGCCAGCAGCTCGACAGGGATCTTGACAGATACGCAGTATTTT
cdr3_aa: CASSSTGILTDTQYF
j_call: TRBJ2-3
v_call: TRBV9
clone_size: .
d_call: TRBD1
cdr3_length: 15

cdr3_nt: TGTGCCAGCAGCGCAACCGATATCAATGGCTACACCTTC
cdr3_aa: CASSATDINGYTF
j_call: TRBJ1-2
v_call: TRBV9
clone_size: few
d_call: .
cdr3_length: 13

cdr3_nt: TGTGCCAGCAGCCTGTTGACAGGGGACCTTCAAGAGACCCAGTACTTC
cdr3_aa: CASSLLTGDLQETQYF
j_call: TRBJ2-5
v_call: TRBV5-6
clone_size: .
d_call: TRBD1
cdr3_length: 16

cdr3_nt: TGCAGCGTTGAAACAGGAAGACATGGCTACACCTTC
cdr3_aa: CSVETGRHGYTF
j_call: TRBJ1-2
v_call: TRBV29-1
clone_size: .
d_call: .
cdr3_length: 12

cdr3_nt: TGTGCCAGCAGCTTAGGGCCACAGGGGACCCAGTACTTC
cdr3_aa: CASSLGPQGTQYF
j_call: TRBJ2-5
v_call: TRBV7-8
clone_size: .
d_call: .
cdr3_length: 13

cdr3_nt: TGTGCCAGCAGCTTGGAGGTCGCGAACACAGATACGCAGTATTTT
cdr3_aa: CASSLEVANTDTQYF
j_call: TRBJ2-3
v_call: TRBV5-4
clone_size: .
d_call: .
cdr3_length: 15

cdr3_nt: TGTGCCAGCAGCTCACAGGTAATGAACACTGAAGCTTTCTTT
cdr3_aa: CASSSQVMNTEAFF
j_call: TRBJ1-1
v_call: TRBV7-9
clone_size: .
d_call: .
cdr3_length: 14

cdr3_nt: TGTGCCAGCCGCTTCGACAGGGGGTATGGCTACACCTTC
cdr3_aa: CASRFDRGYGYTF
j_call: TRBJ1-2
v_call: TRBV2
clone_size: .
d_call: TRBD1
cdr3_length: 13

cdr3_nt: TGTGCCTGGAGTGCATGGGAGACCCAGTACTTC
cdr3_aa: CAWSAWETQYF
j_call: TRBJ2-5
v_call: TRBV30
clone_size: .
d_call: .
cdr3_length: 11

cdr3_nt: TGTGCCAGCAGCCCACAAGCAGGACTAGGCCTCTCCTACAATGAGCAGTTCTTC
cdr3_aa: CASSPQAGLGLSYNEQFF
j_call: TRBJ2-1
v_call: TRBV7-2
clone_size: few
d_call: TRBD2
cdr3_length: 18

cdr3_nt: TGCGCCAGCAGCTTGTCCAGGGGCGCCCACGAGCAGTACTTC
cdr3_aa: CASSLSRGAHEQYF
j_call: TRBJ2-7
v_call: TRBV5-1
clone_size: .
d_call: .
cdr3_length: 14

cdr3_nt: TGTGCCATCAGTGAGGTAGGGGGCGCGAGCTATGGCTACACCTTC
cdr3_aa: CAISEVGGASYGYTF
j_call: TRBJ1-2
v_call: TRBV10-3
clone_size: .
d_call: TRBD1
cdr3_length: 15

cdr3_nt: TGTGCCAGCAGCGTAGAATCGGCCCCAACCGGGGAGCTGTTTTTT
cdr3_aa: CASSVESAPTGELFF
j_call: TRBJ2-2
v_call: TRBV9
clone_size: .
d_call: .
cdr3_length: 15

cdr3_nt: TGTGCCAGCAGCTTGGGGCAGGGCCCCTACGAGCAGTACTTC
cdr3_aa: CASSLGQGPYEQYF
j_call: TRBJ2-7
v_call: TRBV5-4
clone_size: .
d_call: .
cdr3_length: 14

cdr3_nt: TGCGCCAGCAGCCGCGAAGGGGCAGTCCGCGGTTCCAATCAGCCCCAGCATTTT
cdr3_aa: CASSREGAVRGSNQPQHF
j_call: TRBJ1-5
v_call: TRBV5-1
clone_size: .
d_call: .
cdr3_length: 18

cdr3_nt: TGTGCCAGCTCACCACCGGCCAGGGTCGGTTCACCCCTCCACTTT
cdr3_aa: CASSPPARVGSPLHF
j_call: TRBJ1-6
v_call: TRBV18
clone_size: .
d_call: .
cdr3_length: 15

cdr3_nt: TGCGCCAGCAGCCAGGCTGGGGGAGGGAACGAGCAGTACTTC
cdr3_aa: CASSQAGGGNEQYF
j_call: TRBJ2-7
v_call: TRBV4-1
clone_size: .
d_call: TRBD2
cdr3_length: 14

cdr3_nt: TGTGCCAGCAGCTTGGGACAGGGGGTAGGAGAGACCCAGTACTTC
cdr3_aa: CASSLGQGVGETQYF
j_call: TRBJ2-5
v_call: TRBV5-6
clone_size: .
d_call: TRBD1
cdr3_length: 15

cdr3_nt: TGCGCCAGCAGCCACCAGGACAGTCGTAGCTACACCTTC
cdr3_aa: CASSHQDSRSYTF
j_call: TRBJ1-2
v_call: TRBV4-3
clone_size: .
d_call: .
cdr3_length: 13

cdr3_nt: TGTGCCAGCAGCTTAGTCGGGACAGGGGAAGAGACCCAGTACTTC
cdr3_aa: CASSLVGTGEETQYF
j_call: TRBJ2-5
v_call: TRBV7-2
clone_size: .
d_call: TRBD1
cdr3_length: 15

cdr3_nt: TGCGCCAGCAGCCAAGGGTTCAGGGCGGCTGGGGCCAACGTCCTGACTTTC
cdr3_aa: CASSQGFRAAGANVLTF
j_call: TRBJ2-6
v_call: TRBV4-3
clone_size: .
d_call: .
cdr3_length: 17

cdr3_nt: TGTGCCAGTAGCCCACCACCGGGACCAGTGAAGAGGGAGCAGTTCTTC
cdr3_aa: CASSPPPGPVKREQFF
j_call: TRBJ2-1
v_call: TRBV19
clone_size: .
d_call: .
cdr3_length: 16

cdr3_nt: TGTGCAAGTCGCTTAGCTCGTGAAGATAGGTGGCACCAAGAGACCCAGTACTTC
cdr3_aa: CASRLAREDRWHQETQYF
j_call: TRBJ2-5
v_call: TRBV12-2
clone_size: .
d_call: .
cdr3_length: 18

cdr3_nt: TGTGCCAGCAGCTTAGATGCGACGGAGCAGTTCTTC
cdr3_aa: CASSLDATEQFF
j_call: TRBJ2-1
v_call: TRBV11-2
clone_size: .
d_call: .
cdr3_length: 12

cdr3_nt: TGCGCCAGCAGCCAACAGGCGATAAATGAAAAACTGTTTTTT
cdr3_aa: CASSQQAINEKLFF
j_call: TRBJ1-4
v_call: TRBV4-3
clone_size: once
d_call: .
cdr3_length: 14

cdr3_nt: TGCGCCAGCAGCATTACCGGGACTAGCGGGGGCCCAGATACGCAGTATTTT
cdr3_aa: CASSITGTSGGPDTQYF
j_call: TRBJ2-3
v_call: TRBV5-1
clone_size: .
d_call: TRBD2
cdr3_length: 17

cdr3_nt: TGCAGCGTTGCAGCGGGGGGATTAAACTACGAGCAGTACTTC
cdr3_aa: CSVAAGGLNYEQYF
j_call: TRBJ2-7
v_call: TRBV29-1
clone_size: once
d_call: TRBD2
cdr3_length: 14

cdr3_nt: TGTGCCAGCAGTCGCCGGACAGGGGGCGGGGACACTGAAGCTTTCTTT
cdr3_aa: CASSRRTGGGDTEAFF
j_call: TRBJ1-1
v_call: TRBV6-6
clone_size: .
d_call: TRBD1
cdr3_length: 16

cdr3_nt: TGTGCCAGCAGCTTAGGCGGTTTCGGGGTTGGCTATGGCTACACCTTC
cdr3_aa: CASSLGGFGVGYGYTF
j_call: TRBJ1-2
v_call: TRBV7-2
clone_size: .
d_call: .
cdr3_length: 16

cdr3_nt: TGCGCCAGCAGCCAAGAATGGGCAGGGGTGACTGAAGCTTTCTTT
cdr3_aa: CASSQEWAGVTEAFF
j_call: TRBJ1-1
v_call: TRBV4-3
clone_size: .
d_call: .
cdr3_length: 15

cdr3_nt: TGTGCCAGCACCCCCTCGGTAGGGGGCACAGATACGCAGTATTTT
cdr3_aa: CASTPSVGGTDTQYF
j_call: TRBJ2-3
v_call: TRBV27
clone_size: once
d_call: .
cdr3_length: 15

cdr3_nt: TGTGCCAGCAGCCCACCCTTGAACACTGAAGCTTTCTTT
cdr3_aa: CASSPPLNTEAFF
j_call: TRBJ1-1
v_call: TRBV4-2
clone_size: .
d_call: .
cdr3_length: 13

cdr3_nt: TGTGCCAGCAGCGTAGGGCCTCATGGAGGGACGGATACGCAGTATTTT
cdr3_aa: CASSVGPHGGTDTQYF
j_call: TRBJ2-3
v_call: TRBV9
clone_size: .
d_call: .
cdr3_length: 16

cdr3_nt: TGTGCCAGCAGCCAAGATTGGAACTGGGGAAACACTGAAGCTTTCTTT
cdr3_aa: CASSQDWNWGNTEAFF
j_call: TRBJ1-1
v_call: TRBV4-2
clone_size: .
d_call: .
cdr3_length: 16

cdr3_nt: TGTGCCAGCAACTATAGGGGAGTCAAGAACACTGAAGCTTTCTTT
cdr3_aa: CASNYRGVKNTEAFF
j_call: TRBJ1-1
v_call: TRBV6-1
clone_size: .
d_call: .
cdr3_length: 15